This T cell receptor (beta chain) was recorded in a study of blood T cell repertoires in COVID-19. Overall study context: COVID-19 samples from acute and convalescent phases originated in the United States, Italy and Spain. T cells, B-cell-depleted T cells, or PBMCs provided the cDNA or gDNA that served as material.

CDR1 is KGHDR, CDR2 SFDVKD, per germline. The CDR3 runs to 14 residues. Trimming took 3 bases from V and 4 from J; bases not matched to a gene: 5. Under the authors' procedure: From reference gene primer amplification, estimates of nucleated cell counts were derived. Produced via immunoSEQ multiplex PCR; TCRdb's table is partial and in-frame only. The V and J calls and clone size are taken from that table; D and trimming were inferred from the DNA. This table has approximately 380,000 clones, about 85% appearing once. The source of this sequence is a woman in her late teens or twenties with acute or convalescent COVID-19. The chain combines TRBV24-1 with TRBJ2-7; 7 bases agree with TRBD2. The sample consisted of peripheral blood. The CDR3 loop is CATSDPYGGYEQYF. In DNA, the CDR3 is TGTGCCACCAGTGATCCCTACGGGGGGTACGAGCAGTACTTC.